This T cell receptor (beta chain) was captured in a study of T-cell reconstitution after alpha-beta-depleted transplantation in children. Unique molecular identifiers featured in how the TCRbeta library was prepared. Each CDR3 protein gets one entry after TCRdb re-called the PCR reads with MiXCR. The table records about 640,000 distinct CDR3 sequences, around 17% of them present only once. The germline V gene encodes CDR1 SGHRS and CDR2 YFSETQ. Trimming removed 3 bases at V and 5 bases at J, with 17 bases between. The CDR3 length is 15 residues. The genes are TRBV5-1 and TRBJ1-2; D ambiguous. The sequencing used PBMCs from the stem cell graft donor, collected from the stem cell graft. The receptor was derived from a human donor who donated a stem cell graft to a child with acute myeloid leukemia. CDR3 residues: CASSSEEAVQYGYTF. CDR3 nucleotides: TGCGCCAGCAGCTCCGAAGAGGCGGTCCAATATGGCTACACCTTC.